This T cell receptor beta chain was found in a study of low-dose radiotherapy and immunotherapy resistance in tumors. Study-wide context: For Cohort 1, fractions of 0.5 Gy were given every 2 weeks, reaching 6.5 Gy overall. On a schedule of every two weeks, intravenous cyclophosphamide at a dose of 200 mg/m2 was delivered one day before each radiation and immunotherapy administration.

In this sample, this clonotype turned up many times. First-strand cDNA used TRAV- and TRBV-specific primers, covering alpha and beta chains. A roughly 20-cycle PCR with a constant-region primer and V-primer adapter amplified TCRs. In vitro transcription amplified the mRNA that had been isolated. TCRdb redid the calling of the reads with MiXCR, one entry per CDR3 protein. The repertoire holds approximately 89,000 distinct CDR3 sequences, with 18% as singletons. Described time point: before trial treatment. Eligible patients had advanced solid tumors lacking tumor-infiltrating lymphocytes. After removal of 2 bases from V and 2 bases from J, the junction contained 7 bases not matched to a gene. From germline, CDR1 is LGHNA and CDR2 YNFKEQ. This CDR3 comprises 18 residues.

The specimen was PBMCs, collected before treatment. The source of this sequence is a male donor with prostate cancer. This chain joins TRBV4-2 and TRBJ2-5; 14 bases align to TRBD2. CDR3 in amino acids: CASSQSNGLAGGQETQYF. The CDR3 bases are TGTGCCAGCAGCCAATCCAACGGACTAGCGGGGGGACAAGAGACCCAGTACTTC.